These T cell receptor beta chains were read from a single sample in a study of T-cell reconstitution after alpha-beta-depleted transplantation in children. TCRdb processed the PCR reads anew with MiXCR; each CDR3 protein has one entry. This sample carries roughly 190,000 distinct CDR3 sequences, approximately 14% of them seen once, and the ten largest clones take roughly 13%. The sequences come from PBMCs from the stem cell graft donor, collected from the stem cell graft. The source of these receptors is a human donor who donated a stem cell graft to a child with acute lymphoblastic leukemia. The CDR3 runs from the conserved cysteine through the conserved F or W. Fields, in order: V gene, D gene, J gene, clone size, CDR3 DNA, CDR3 protein. The D gene is left open where the match is weak. Rows may omit the clone size; those that give it use once, few, many or a size class.

TRBV7-6,.,TRBJ2-5,.,TGTGCCAGCAGCTTAGGGACCCAAAAGACCCAGTACTTC,CASSLGTQKTQYF
TRBV7-9,TRBD2,TRBJ2-1,many,TGTGCCAGCAGCTTGAGGACTAGCGGCTACAATGAGCAGTTCTTC,CASSLRTSGYNEQFF
TRBV12-3/TRBV12-4,.,TRBJ2-2,many,TGTGCCAGCAGTTTCGGGGGTCTGGGGGCCGGGGAGCTGTTTTTT,CASSFGGLGAGELFF
TRBV28,.,TRBJ2-4,.,TGTGCCAGCAGCCTTTCCAGGGCCGGCCGCCAAAACATTCAGTACTTC,CASSLSRAGRQNIQYF
TRBV12-3/TRBV12-4,.,TRBJ1-4,many,TGTGCCAGCAGTTTAGGGGGCGCGACTGAAAAACTGTTTTTT,CASSLGGATEKLFF
TRBV3-1,TRBD2,TRBJ2-7,many,TGTGCCAGCAGTCTGATGGCGGGAGGTTGGAACGAGCAGTACTTC,CASSLMAGGWNEQYF
TRBV6-1,.,TRBJ2-1,few,TGTGCCAGCAGTCCCACTAGTTCTTTAATGAATGAGCAGTTCTTC,CASSPTSSLMNEQFF
TRBV2,TRBD2,TRBJ2-5,many,TGTGCCAGCAGTGCAGCGGGACTAGGGGGTGAGACCCAGTACTTC,CASSAAGLGGETQYF
TRBV12-3/TRBV12-4,TRBD1,TRBJ2-5,few,TGTGCCAGCAGTCGAGGACAGGGCCAAGAGAACCAGTACTTC,CASSRGQGQENQYF
TRBV29-1,TRBD2,TRBJ2-1,.,TGCAGCGTGTGGCGTAGCGGGAGGGCCAGGAATGAGCAGTTCTTC,CSVWRSGRARNEQFF
TRBV5-1,TRBD2,TRBJ2-3,few,TGCGCCAGCAGCTTTCCAAGAAGGGGAGTATCGCGGGAGCGATACGATACGCAGTATTTT,CASSFPRRGVSRERYDTQYF
TRBV6-5,.,TRBJ2-4,many,TGTGCCAGCAGTTACTCGATCGACAGGGAGGACATTCAGTACTTC,CASSYSIDREDIQYF
TRBV29-1,.,TRBJ1-5,few,TGCAGCGTTGCAGACGGTCGCATAAGCAATCAGCCCCAGCATTTT,CSVADGRISNQPQHF
TRBV3-1,.,TRBJ2-7,.,TGTGACAGCAGCCAAGATCTATTCGGTGGTTCCCGGGAGCAGTACTTC,CDSSQDLFGGSREQYF
TRBV29-1,TRBD1,TRBJ2-3,many,TGCAGCGTTGAACAGGGGGCGTCAGATACGCAGTATTTT,CSVEQGASDTQYF
TRBV7-9,TRBD2,TRBJ2-1,many,TGTGCCAGCAGTCGGGGGGTTGAGCAGTTCTTC,CASSRGVEQFF
TRBV24-1,.,TRBJ2-3,many,TGTGCCCTCACCCTGGATACGCAGTATTTT,CALTLDTQYF